Listed below are T cell receptor beta chains from one sample, sequenced in a study of blood T cells in healthy people across ages. MiXCR, applied by TCRdb to the 5' RACE reads, yields one record per CDR3 protein. The table has 980,000 or so distinct CDR3 sequences, roughly 48% seen once. The sequencing input was blood. The receptors originated from a man under 40 in good health. The CDR3 runs from the conserved cysteine through the conserved F or W. Fields, in order: J gene, clone size, V gene, D gene, CDR3 DNA, CDR3 protein. D genes are given only for firm matches. Clone size is not always given. Where it is, it says once, few, many or a class for expanded clones.

TRBJ2-1 - TRBV28 - TGTGCCAGCGCACAGGGTACTAATGAGCAGTTCTTC CASAQGTNEQFF
TRBJ1-2 - TRBV3-1 - TGTGCCAGCAGCCAGGGGCTATCGGCTGGCTACACCTTC CASSQGLSAGYTF
TRBJ2-7 - TRBV28 - TGTGCCAGCAGCCCGGTCGTCCTGTTGATGGCCTACGAGCAGTACTTC CASSPVVLLMAYEQYF
TRBJ2-1 few TRBV7-2 TRBD1 TGTGCCAGCAGCTTAGACAGGGGGACCTACAATGAGCAGTTCTTC CASSLDRGTYNEQFF
TRBJ1-5 - TRBV20-1 - TGCAGTGCGACGACCCGTAGCAATCAGCCCCAGCATTTT CSATTRSNQPQHF
TRBJ2-1 - TRBV5-1 - TGCGCCAGCAACCAGGCCGAGTCCTACAATGAGCAGTTCTTC CASNQAESYNEQFF
TRBJ2-3 - TRBV9 - TGTGCCAGCAGCGTAACGGCAGGTACGCAGTATTTT CASSVTAGTQYF
TRBJ1-5 few TRBV4-1 - TGCGCCAGCAGCCAAATATTTGCAGGTATCCAGCCCCAGCATTTT CASSQIFAGIQPQHF
TRBJ2-2 - TRBV15 - TGTGCCACCAGCAGAGATCGTGCAGGGAACACCGGGGAGCTGTTTTTT CATSRDRAGNTGELFF
TRBJ2-1 few TRBV10-3 TRBD2 TGTGCCATCAGTGAGTCGTACGGGGGGGCTTACAATGAGCAGTTCTTC CAISESYGGAYNEQFF
TRBJ1-5 - TRBV20-1 - TGCAGTGCTAGAGATTCGGGGACGAAGATCAATCAGCCCCAGCATTTT CSARDSGTKINQPQHF
TRBJ2-7 - TRBV5-1 TRBD2 TGCGCCAGCAGCTTGCAAGACCTACTAGCGGGGGGGCGGAATGAGCAGTACTTC CASSLQDLLAGGRNEQYF
TRBJ2-1 - TRBV21-1 - TGTGCCAGCAGCACTTTGAATGAGCAGTTCTTC CASSTLNEQFF
TRBJ2-1 - TRBV14 TRBD1 TGTGCCAGCAGCCAAGGAAGGACAGGGTTGGTCAATGAGCAGTTCTTC CASSQGRTGLVNEQFF
TRBJ2-7 - TRBV7-9 - TGTGCCAGCACATCCGAGAGACAGGCCCTAGGCTACGAGCAGTACTTC CASTSERQALGYEQYF
TRBJ1-1 - TRBV29-1 - TGCAGCGCCCAGGACAATCCGGCTATGAACACTGAAGCTTTCTTT CSAQDNPAMNTEAFF